This entry concerns a single TCR beta chain. The CDR3 loop spans 15 amino acids. Trimming left V 5 bases short and J 0 bases short, with 11 bases between. CDR1 and CDR2 from the germline V gene are MNHEY and SVGAGI. MiXCR, applied by TCRdb to the RT-PCR reads, yields one record per CDR3 protein. This table holds about 200,000 distinct CDR3 sequences, around 40% found once. The data stem from a study of patients and donors after allogeneic stem cell transplantation. Sequenced input: blood, either unsorted or a sorted T cell fraction (not recorded which). V and J are TRBV6-5 and TRBJ2-4; no clear D. This clonotype was obtained from a human donor who was either an allogeneic HSCT recipient or a stem cell or donor lymphocyte infusion donor (not recorded which). It is not recorded whose cells these are; they may come from a transplant donor. CDR3 region: CASSTRGKAKNIQYF. CDR3 coding DNA: TGTGCCAGCAGTACCCGTGGGAAAGCCAAAAACATTCAGTACTTC.